The next 24 T cell receptor beta chains were all read from a single sample in a study of cytomegalovirus exposure and HLA in healthy donors. The PCR made use of 60 Vbeta and 13 Jbeta primers. The data were produced by immunoSEQ multiplex PCR, yet TCRdb's version contains in-frame clones alone and is incomplete. This table has roughly 130,000 clones, around 85% appearing once. Material for sequencing was PBMCs. Receptors were obtained from a woman aged 45-60 years in good health and CMV-seropositive.

V gene TRBV5-4 combines with J gene TRBJ2-4; D is perhaps TRBD2 (5 bases). Trimming left V 6 bases short and J 2 bases short, with 15 bases between. There are 15 residues in the CDR3. CDR1 is SGHNT, CDR2 YYREEE, per germline (reference sequence). The CDR3 here is CASTRATGSKNIQYF. The DNA for the CDR3 is TGTGCCAGCACCCGGGCCACGGGGTCCAAAAACATTCAGTACTTC. Complete variable domain (other parts from reference TRBV5-4 and TRBJ2-4): ETGVTQSPTHLIKTRGQQVTLRCSSQSGHNTVSWYQQALGQGPQFIFQYYREEENGRGNFPPRFSGLQFPNYSSELNVNALELDDSALYLCASTRATGSKNIQYFGAGTRLSVL.

This rearrangement joins TRBV9 to TRBJ1-1; D uncertain. The germline V and J ends were trimmed by 4 bases and 1 base, with 14 bases remaining between them. The germline gives CDR1 SGDLS, CDR2 YYNGEE. The CDR3 loop spans 15 amino acids. CDR3 amino acids: CASSPNLTPNTEAFF. As DNA, the CDR3 is TGTGCCAGCAGCCCAAATTTGACACCGAACACTGAAGCTTTCTTT. The full variable domain, rest sourced from reference TRBV9 and TRBJ1-1, is DSGVTQTPKHLITATGQRVTLRCSPRSGDLSVYWYQQSLDQGLQFLIQYYNGEERAKGNILERFSAQQFPDLHSELNLSSLELGDSALYFCASSPNLTPNTEAFFGQGTRLTVV.

V gene TRBV5-4 combines with J gene TRBJ2-5; possibly TRBD1 for D (6 bases). CDR1 and CDR2 from the germline V gene are SGHNT and YYREEE (reference sequence). CDR3 length: 16 residues. V lost 3 bases, J lost 4 bases, and 19 bases lay in between. The CDR3 nucleotides are TGTGCCAGCAGCTATACAGGGCTTGTAAGGGGAGAGACCCAGTACTTC. It codes for CASSYTGLVRGETQYF. The complete variable domain, with remaining parts taken from reference TRBV5-4 and TRBJ2-5, reads ETGVTQSPTHLIKTRGQQVTLRCSSQSGHNTVSWYQQALGQGPQFIFQYYREEENGRGNFPPRFSGLQFPNYSSELNVNALELDDSALYLCASSYTGLVRGETQYFGPGTRLLVL.

In regard to this clone: At one boundary the junction diverges from the germline segment, which might be a read error. The chain joins TRBV28 to TRBJ2-6; D may be TRBD1 (5 bases). Looked up from germline, CDR1 is MDHEN and CDR2 is SYDVKM. This CDR3 contains 13 residues. CDR3: CASRGPGANGLTF. In nucleotides, the CDR3 is TGTGCCAGCAGGGGCCCTGGGGCCAACGGCCTGACTTTC.

The V call is TRBV27, the J call TRBJ2-3; D gene unclear. V was clipped by 3 bases and J by 0 bases, with 4 bases between them. The CDR3 is made up of 13 amino acids. CDR1 and CDR2 (germline): MNHEY, SMNVEV (reference sequence). This chain's CDR3 is CASSFGSTDTQYF. In DNA, the CDR3 is TGTGCCAGCAGTTTTGGCAGCACAGATACGCAGTATTTT.

This chain uses TRBV5-1 with TRBJ2-7, with D maybe TRBD1 (5 bases). Germline values: CDR1 SGHRS, CDR2 YFSETQ. The CDR3 loop spans 15 amino acids. V lost 0 bases, J lost 5 bases, and 15 bases lay in between. DNA for the CDR3: TGCGCCAGCAGCTTGGAAGGGGCATCGGTGGACGAGCAGTACTTC. Translation: CASSLEGASVDEQYF.

J is TRBJ1-2 and V is TRBV29-1; tentatively, D is TRBD1 (6 bases). V was cut by 5 bases and J by 0 bases, with 13 bases left in between. CDR1 is SQVTM and CDR2 is ANQGSEA in the germline V gene. The CDR3 extends over 14 amino acids. The CDR3 is CSVPSGTSNYGYTF. The DNA for the CDR3 is TGCAGCGTTCCCTCCGGGACATCTAACTATGGCTACACCTTC.

This chain joins TRBV6-6 and TRBJ2-5; TRBD2 is a possible D gene (7 bases). Between the trimmed V and J ends, which lost 0 bases and 5 bases, there was a span of 13 bases. The germline V gene encodes CDR1 MNHNY and CDR2 SVGAGI (reference sequence). The CDR3 runs 15 residues. CDR3 sequence (DNA): TGTGCCAGCAGTTACTCCCCGGGGGGCGCTGAGACCCAGTACTTC. This encodes CASSYSPGGAETQYF.

The V and J genes are TRBV5-6 and TRBJ2-4; the match to TRBD1 covers 8 bases. Per germline, CDR1 SGHDT and CDR2 YYEEEE. V gave up 0 bases and J gave up 5 bases; unmatched junction bases: 7. The CDR3 is made up of 16 amino acids. The CDR3 region has the DNA TGTGCCAGCAGCTTGGTAGCAGGGGGCAGGGAAAACATTCAGTACTTC. This sequence encodes CASSLVAGGRENIQYF.

The DNA of the CDR3 is TGCAGCGTTGAAGGGGGCCTTTCCGGCATAGGCTATGGCTACACCTTC. Protein: CSVEGGLSGIGYGYTF. This chain connects TRBV29-1 to TRBJ1-2; D is perhaps TRBD1 (5 bases). The length of the CDR3 is 16 residues. V lost 1 base, J lost 4 bases, and 19 bases lay in between. The germline CDR1 and CDR2 sequences are SQVTM and ANQGSEA.

The genes are TRBV9 and TRBJ2-2; 7 nucleotides line up with TRBD1. Germline trimming cut 3 bases from V and 5 bases from J; bases unmatched to any gene: 10. The germline V gene encodes CDR1 SGDLS and CDR2 YYNGEE. This CDR3 region has 16 residues. CDR3 in DNA: TGTGCCAGCAGCGCCGTGACAGGGCTAGATACCGGGGAGCTGTTTTTT. Translated: CASSAVTGLDTGELFF.

This sequence joins TRBV9 and TRBJ2-1; 7 bases line up with TRBD2. The CDR3 is made up of 15 amino acids. In germline, CDR1 is SGDLS, CDR2 YYNGEE. After removal of 3 bases from V and 0 bases from J, the junction contained 3 bases not matched to a gene. DNA of the CDR3: TGTGCCAGCAGCGGGGGGGGGAGCTCCTACAATGAGCAGTTCTTC. It encodes CASSGGGSSYNEQFF.

This rearrangement joins TRBV7-3 to TRBJ2-2; 8 positions match TRBD2. The CDR3 covers 15 residues. Germline assignment: CDR1 SGHTA and CDR2 FQGTGA. With V trimmed by 6 bases and J by 2 bases, 5 bases remained unmatched. The CDR3 sequence: CASRRAGANTGELFF. DNA for the CDR3: TGTGCCAGCAGAAGAGCGGGGGCTAACACCGGGGAGCTGTTTTTT. The variable domain in full, with the rest retrieved from reference TRBV7-3 and TRBJ2-2, is GAGVSQTPSNKVTEKGKYVELRCDPISGHTALYWYRQSLGQGPEFLIYFQGTGAADDSGLPNDRFFAVRPEGSVSTLKIQRTERGDSAVYLCASRRAGANTGELFFGEGSRLTVL.

This rearrangement joins TRBV5-1 to TRBJ2-5, with D possibly matching TRBD1 (5 bases). Between the trimmed V and J ends, which lost 1 base and 3 bases, there was a span of 13 bases. The CDR3 loop spans 15 amino acids. The germline V gene encodes CDR1 SGHRS and CDR2 YFSETQ. As DNA, the CDR3 is TGCGCCAGCAGCTTGTTCCCAGGGTCTAAAGAGACCCAGTACTTC. Translating gives CASSLFPGSKETQYF.

The chain carries TRBV6-1 and TRBJ1-5, with D possibly TRBD1 on 6 matching bases. Trimming shortened V by 4 bases and J by 0 bases, and 13 bases separated the two germline ends. Germline V gene data show CDR1 as MNHNS and CDR2 as SASEGT. The CDR3 is 16 residues long. The DNA for the CDR3 is TGTGCCAGCAGTGTTTGGGAGGGGGATAGCAATCAGCCCCAGCATTTT. Translation: CASSVWEGDSNQPQHF.

The CDR3, as DNA: TGTGCCATCAGGGGAGCGGACAGGGGGCTTTTGTCAGAGGGCTACACCTTC. Translating it yields CAIRGADRGLLSEGYTF. The chain combines TRBV10-3 with TRBJ1-2; 11 bases are shared with TRBD1. This CDR3 spans 17 amino acids. J lost 8 bases, V lost 6 bases, and 17 bases had no gene match. CDR1 ENHRY and CDR2 SYGVKD come from the germline V gene.

In its sample, this clone was seen a few times. The chain combines TRBV5-1 with TRBJ2-7; possibly TRBD1 for D (6 bases). V lost 4 bases and J lost 0, with 11 bases in between. Germline loops: CDR1 SGHRS, CDR2 YFSETQ. This CDR3 is built from 14 residues. The CDR3, as DNA: TGCGCCAGCAGCGCACAGGGACCCTCCTACGAGCAGTACTTC. Translated, it gives CASSAQGPSYEQYF.

A note on this clone: The junction departs from the called germline gene at one end, perhaps through a read error. The same CDR3 arises from other DNA sequences in this sample as well. The chain is built from TRBV7-2 and TRBJ2-3; 9 nucleotides align to TRBD2. The length of the CDR3 is 16 residues. Germline V gives CDR1 SGHTA, CDR2 FQGNSA. The CDR3 reads CASSLVAGEGTDTQYF. CDR3 sequence (DNA): TGTGCCAGTAGCTTAGTAGCGGGGGAGGGCACAGATACGCAGTATTTT.

This clone showed up just once. Other DNA sequences in the sample encode the same CDR3. CDR3 region: CATSRGPGMNTEAFF. CDR3 bases: TGTGCCACCAGCAGAGGGCCGGGGATGAACACTGAAGCTTTCTTT. This chain uses TRBV15 with TRBJ1-1; D uncertain. The CDR3 covers 15 residues. The V end was cut by 1 base, the J end by 0 bases, with 9 bases between. The germline V gene encodes CDR1 LNHNV and CDR2 YYDKDF (reference sequence).

The chain carries TRBV11-2 and TRBJ2-7; 8 bases align to TRBD1. Looked up from germline, CDR1 is SGHAT and CDR2 is FQNNGV. Trimming at V came to 4 bases and at J to 9 bases, leaving 14 bases not matched to a gene. This CDR3 spans 15 amino acids. CDR3: CASSSVRDRPRWQYF. Written as DNA, the CDR3 is TGTGCCAGCAGCTCCGTCCGGGACAGGCCTCGGTGGCAGTACTTC.

The chain uses TRBV12-5 and TRBJ2-7, with D uncertain. This CDR3 spans 15 amino acids. Looked up from germline, CDR1 is LGHNT and CDR2 is FRNRAP. With 4 bases removed from V and 0 bases from J, the gap between germline ends came to 13 bases. CDR3 region: CASGSRRSFSYEQYF. The DNA of the CDR3 is TGTGCTAGTGGTTCCCGACGGAGTTTCTCCTACGAGCAGTACTTC.

The chain joins TRBV11-2 to TRBJ2-5; TRBD2 is a possible D gene (7 bases). CDR1 is SGHAT and CDR2 is FQNNGV in the germline V gene. The CDR3 has 16 amino acids. The V and J ends lost 4 bases and 5 bases respectively, with 20 bases between them. DNA of the CDR3: TGTGCCAGCAGCTCCTTTCTAAGAGGGGGGGAGGAGACCCAGTACTTC. Translated, it gives CASSSFLRGGEETQYF.

This sequence joins TRBV7-2 and TRBJ2-3; 11 nucleotides match TRBD2. Germline trimming cut 4 bases from V and 6 bases from J; bases unmatched to any gene: 12. Germline V lookup: CDR1 SGHTA, CDR2 FQGNSA. The CDR3 is made up of 17 amino acids. The CDR3 is CASSSLPTSGGRDTQYF. In DNA, the CDR3 is TGTGCCAGCAGCTCCCTCCCCACTAGCGGGGGTCGCGATACGCAGTATTTT.

The J gene is TRBJ1-2, the V gene TRBV19; D gene ambiguous. Germline V lookup: CDR1 LNHDA, CDR2 SQIVND (reference sequence). Trimming took off 3 bases at V and 4 bases at J, with 9 bases between the two ends. This CDR3 comprises 13 residues. This CDR3 is CASSIDLGYGYTF. The DNA for the CDR3 is TGTGCCAGTAGTATTGACTTAGGCTATGGCTACACCTTC.